This T cell receptor (beta chain) was recovered during a study of vaccination effects on CD4 cells after COVID-19. Study results and limitations: At late timepoints after vaccination, vaccine- and infection-induced clones shrank markedly.

Antigen-specific CD4+ T cells were expanded (with viral peptide pools) by the ViraFEST assay ahead of sequencing. Following culture for roughly 10 days, CD4+ T cells were isolated. Testing of the vaccine recipients showed negative nucleocapsid antibodies and no prior SARS-CoV-2 infection. TCRdb keeps only in-frame clones here, not all; method: immunoSEQ multiplex PCR. The sample shows 15,000 or so clones, over 60% of them seen only once. Points on this clone: The antigen remains undetermined.

Sequences were derived from CD4+ T cells from PBMCs cultured with HCoV-229E spike peptides, sampled before COVID-19 vaccination. This TCR came from a human donor who received a COVID-19 vaccine.

The CDR3 reads CAWSTETGISYGYTF. The CDR3 DNA reads as TGTGCCTGGAGTACCGAGACAGGGATTAGCTATGGCTACACCTTC. The rearrangement joins TRBV30 to TRBJ1-2, with 7 nucleotides matching TRBD1. The CDR3 has 15 amino acids. V lost 2 bases, J lost 4 bases, and 10 bases stayed unmatched. Germline CDR1 and CDR2: GTSNPN and SVGIG (reference sequence).